The 9 T cell receptor beta chains reported below all come from one sample, sequenced in a study of shared clonotypes between healthy human individuals. Sequencing used immunoSEQ multiplex PCR; TCRdb keeps in-frame clones, though not all of them. Of about half a million clones detected, 81% appear once; the ten largest clones hold roughly 13%. The sample consisted of PBMCs. The receptors were sampled from a middle-aged woman in good health. Some clones in this sample may be carry-over from other donors' samples.

This rearrangement joins TRBV5-1 to TRBJ1-2; a possible D gene is TRBD1 (5 bases). The CDR3 sequence is 14 residues long. Germline V gives CDR1 SGHRS, CDR2 YFSETQ. V was trimmed by 4 bases and J by 4 bases, leaving 14 bases between them. The CDR3 bases are TGCGCCAGCAGCCCAGACCAGGGTACCTATGGCTACACCTTC. Its translation: CASSPDQGTYGYTF.

About this clone itself: Lacking the conserved final phenylalanine or tryptophan, this CDR3 likely reflects a read error. The V gene is TRBV29-1, the J gene TRBJ2-7, with TRBD1 identical over 9 bases. V lost 6 bases to trimming and J lost 5 bases; unmatched junction nucleotides: 11. This CDR3 has 14 residues. The germline V gene encodes CDR1 SQVTM and CDR2 ANQGSEA. The CDR3 region has the DNA TGCAGCGTCCAAATGCCGGGACAGGGTCACGAGCAGTACCTC. Translated: CSVQMPGQGHEQYL.

This chain links TRBV2 with TRBJ1-2; D unclear. With 0 bases removed from V and 3 bases from J, the gap between germline ends came to 2 bases. The CDR3 consists of 12 residues. The germline gives CDR1 SNHLY, CDR2 FYNNEI. CDR3 nucleotides: TGTGCCAGCAGTGAAGCCGACTATGGCTACACCTTC. Translating gives CASSEADYGYTF.

This clone was seen once. Only one base separates this from a far larger clonotype, so it likely reflects a read error. Different DNA sequences within this sample yield the same CDR3. The chain recombines TRBV10-3 with TRBJ1-5; D might be TRBD1 (5 bases). Germline loops: CDR1 ENHRY, CDR2 SYGVKD. There are 16 residues in the CDR3. In nucleotides, the CDR3 is TGTGCCATAAGTGAGTCAGGGCACCAGGGTGACGGTCCCCAGCATTTT. This codes for CAISESGHQGDGPQHF.

Concerning this clone: A much larger clone lies a single base off, so this may be a read error. Additional DNA sequences in this sample encode the identical CDR3. The J gene is TRBJ2-1, the V gene TRBV9, with 9 positions matching TRBD1. The CDR3 consists of 16 residues. With V trimmed by 4 bases and J by 4 bases, 9 bases remained unmatched. CDR1 is SGDLS, CDR2 YYNGEE, per germline. This CDR3 reads CASSPKQGAGYNEQFF. In DNA, the CDR3 is TGTGCCAGCAGCCCTAAACAGGGGGCAGGATACAATGAGCAGTTCTTC.

Comments on this clone: Given a far larger clone just one base away, this is likely a sequencing read error. The J gene is TRBJ1-4, the V gene TRBV5-1; D remains ambiguous. Per germline, CDR1 SGHRS and CDR2 YFSETQ. The CDR3 consists of 17 residues. V was pared by 3 bases and J by 3 bases, with 18 bases between. DNA for the CDR3: TGCGCCAGCAGCTCGACGGGCCAGGTCTCAGCTAATGAAAAACTGTTTTTT. Residues: CASSSTGQVSANEKLFF.

The CDR3 DNA follows: TGCAGCGTTGCGGGTCTCGGAGGACGCTCTGGGGCCAACGTCCTGACTTTC. This encodes CSVAGLGGRSGANVLTF. The rearrangement joins TRBV29-1 to TRBJ2-6, with D perhaps matching TRBD2 (5 bases). Germline-derived CDR1 and CDR2 are SQVTM and ANQGSEA. V was shortened by 4 bases and J by 0 bases, with 16 bases between the two germline ends. The CDR3 has 17 residues.

This clone occurred a few times. A far bigger clonotype differs at one base, so this is likely a read error. This CDR3 is also generated by other DNA sequences in the sample. CDR3 coding DNA: TGTGCCTGGAGTGTCTGGCCTTCCTTCTATGGCTACACCTTC. It translates to CAWSVWPSFYGYTF. The chain combines TRBV30 with TRBJ1-2; D unclear. Germline V gene sequence: CDR1 GTSNPN, CDR2 SVGIG (reference sequence). V was clipped by 0 bases and J by 4 bases, with 12 bases between them. The CDR3 sequence is 14 residues long. Complete variable domain (other parts from reference TRBV30 and TRBJ1-2): SQTIHQWPATLVQPVGSPLSLECTVEGTSNPNLYWYRQAAGRGLQLLFYSVGIGQISSEVPQNLSASRPQDRQFILSSKKLLLSDSGFYLCAWSVWPSFYGYTFGSGTRLTVV.

The chain recombines TRBV7-9 with TRBJ2-2; no firm D call. V was trimmed by 1 base and J by 5 bases, leaving 8 bases between them. The CDR3 loop spans 14 amino acids. The germline V gene encodes CDR1 SEHNR and CDR2 FQNEAQ (reference sequence). In DNA form, the CDR3 reads TGTGCCAGCAGCTTAGTCGTGGGGACCGGGGAGCTGTTTTTT. Translated: CASSLVVGTGELFF.